A single sample gave rise to the 26 T cell receptor beta chains below, sequenced in a study of T cells after posttransplantation cyclophosphamide. Here immunoSEQ multiplex PCR was the method, and the copy in TCRdb shows in-frame clones only, minus some. There are roughly 42,000 clones in the sample, none observed a single time. The sequenced sample consisted of PBMCs. All receptors come from a woman aged 50 to 65 in good health and a related stem cell transplant donor.

This clone was seen only a few times. The J gene is TRBJ2-1, the V gene TRBV6-1; a possible D gene is TRBD1 (6 bases). The CDR3 sequence is 14 residues long. Germline V gene lookup returns CDR1 MNHNS and CDR2 SASEGT. The V gene lost 6 bases and the J gene lost 0 bases, with 9 bases spanning the gap. CDR3 protein: CASRMDSSYNEQFF. In DNA, the CDR3 is TGTGCCAGCAGGATGGACAGCTCCTACAATGAGCAGTTCTTC.

This clone was picked up a small number of times. This sequence joins TRBV6-5 and TRBJ1-1, with D unresolved. The germline V gene has CDR1 MNHEY and CDR2 SVGAGI. There are 14 residues in the CDR3. V was shortened by 0 bases and J by 0 bases, with 5 bases between the two germline ends. The CDR3 bases are TGTGCCAGCAGTTACTCTCTCGTGAACACTGAAGCTTTCTTT. It specifies CASSYSLVNTEAFF.

This clone came up many times. The J gene is TRBJ1-2, the V gene TRBV19, with D maybe TRBD1 (5 bases). Germline-derived CDR1 and CDR2 are LNHDA and SQIVND (reference sequence). Trimming took 5 bases from V and 2 from J, leaving 12 bases between them. There are 14 residues in the CDR3. CDR3 DNA: TGTGCCAGTAGTTCCCCGGGGGGGAACTATGGCTACACCTTC. It specifies CASSSPGGNYGYTF.

This clone was seen at least ten times. The genes are TRBV14 and TRBJ1-6; tentatively, D is TRBD1 (6 bases). In germline, CDR1 is SGHDN, CDR2 FVKESK. V was pared by 1 base and J by 7 bases, with 14 bases between. This CDR3 comprises 16 residues. Written as DNA, the CDR3 is TGTGCCAGCAGCCAAGTCGGGTTACAGGGAAATTCACCCCTCCACTTT. It is translated as CASSQVGLQGNSPLHF.

This clone was seen ten or more times. The rearrangement links TRBV2 to TRBJ1-1, with no clear D. Trimming left V 8 bases short and J 0 bases short, with 10 bases between. The CDR3 has 13 amino acids. CDR1 SNHLY and CDR2 FYNNEI come from the germline V gene. CDR3 sequence (DNA): TGTGCCAGCGGGTCACTAATGAACACTGAAGCTTTCTTT. Its protein product is CASGSLMNTEAFF.

This clone was recorded at least ten times. The chain is built from TRBV5-6 and TRBJ1-6; the D gene is possibly TRBD1 (6 bases). This CDR3 region has 17 residues. Trimming removed 2 bases at V and 5 bases at J, with 17 bases between. Germline loops: CDR1 SGHDT, CDR2 YYEEEE. The CDR3 DNA follows: TGTGCCAGCAGCTTTTTTTTTCGGACAGTAAATAATTCACCCCTCCACTTT. It specifies CASSFFFRTVNNSPLHF.

This clone was recorded at least ten times. V is TRBV28 and J is TRBJ1-1; TRBD1 matches at 8 bases. Per the germline V gene, CDR1 is MDHEN and CDR2 is SYDVKM. The CDR3 length is 15 residues. V shed 1 base and J 6 bases; nucleotides not matched to a gene: 7. CDR3 protein: CASSLFRDRRPEAFF. The CDR3 nucleotides read TGTGCCAGCAGTTTATTTCGGGACAGGCGACCTGAAGCTTTCTTT. Based on the CDR3 plus reference TRBV28 and TRBJ1-1, the full variable domain is DVKVTQSSRYLVKRTGEKVFLECVQDMDHENMFWYRQDPGLGLRLIYFSYDVKMKEKGDIPEGYSVSREKKERFSLILESASTNQTSMYLCASSLFRDRRPEAFFGQGTRLTVV.

As to this clone: The sample carries other DNA sequences with the same CDR3. V and J are TRBV9 and TRBJ2-7, with 7 bases identical to TRBD1. The CDR3 spans 15 residues. Trimming took 3 bases from V and 3 from J; bases not matched to a gene: 9. CDR1 SGDLS and CDR2 YYNGEE come from the germline V gene. The CDR3 spells CASSATGTANYEQYF. In DNA form, the CDR3 reads TGTGCCAGCAGCGCTACCGGGACAGCAAACTACGAGCAGTACTTC.

The genes are TRBV14 and TRBJ1-2; 7 nucleotides align to TRBD1. The CDR3 consists of 13 residues. J lost 3 bases, V lost 4 bases, and 2 bases had no gene match. Germline V gene data show CDR1 as SGHDN and CDR2 as FVKESK. CDR3 bases: TGTGCCAGCAGCCCAGGACAGGACTATGGCTACACCTTC. This codes for CASSPGQDYGYTF. The variable domain in full, with the rest retrieved from reference TRBV14 and TRBJ1-2, is EAGVTQFPSHSVIEKGQTVTLRCDPISGHDNLYWYRRVMGKEIKFLLHFVKESKQDESGMPNNRFLAERTGGTYSTLKVQPAELEDSGVYFCASSPGQDYGYTFGSGTRLTVV.

This clone was detected many times. The rearrangement joins TRBV9 to TRBJ2-3; possible D gene TRBD2, 6 bases. The CDR3 is made up of 14 amino acids. The V gene lost 0 bases and the J gene lost 2 bases, with 7 bases spanning the gap. From germline, CDR1 is SGDLS and CDR2 YYNGEE. The CDR3 sequence is CASSVEDYTDTQYF. CDR3 nucleotide sequence: TGTGCCAGCAGCGTAGAGGACTACACAGATACGCAGTATTTT.

This clone was found many times. This chain links TRBV19 with TRBJ2-7; 11 bases align to TRBD1. Per germline, CDR1 LNHDA and CDR2 SQIVND (reference sequence). J lost 6 bases, V lost 6 bases, and 4 bases had no gene match. The CDR3 runs 13 residues. The CDR3 sequence: CASRWTGGAEQYF. As DNA, the CDR3 is TGTGCCAGTAGGTGGACAGGGGGCGCCGAGCAGTACTTC.

This clone occurred many times. CDR3: CASSLDRADTEAFF. CDR3 sequence (DNA): TGCGCCAGCAGCCTGGACAGGGCCGACACTGAAGCTTTCTTT. The chain is built from TRBV4-3 and TRBJ1-1, with 8 bases identical to TRBD1. The J segment lost 3 bases and the V segment lost 4 bases, leaving 4 bases of the junction unmatched. Germline lookup yields CDR1 LGHNA and CDR2 YSLEER. The CDR3 covers 14 residues.

This clone showed up many times. This sequence joins TRBV5-4 and TRBJ1-1, with 9 bases identical to TRBD1. The V gene's germline CDR1 is SGHNT and CDR2 YYREEE (reference sequence). V trimming: 3 bases; J trimming: 4 bases; junction bases outside the gene matches: 4. The CDR3 sequence is 14 residues long. The CDR3 reads CASSSGQGTTEAFF. CDR3 in DNA: TGTGCCAGCAGCTCTGGACAGGGGACCACTGAAGCTTTCTTT.

This clone occurred many times. V is TRBV7-6 and J is TRBJ1-2, with TRBD1 matching over 10 bases. Germline V gene data show CDR1 as SGHVS and CDR2 as FNYEAQ. CDR3 length: 17 residues. V dropped 5 bases and J dropped 8; count of bases not matched to a gene: 17. The CDR3 nucleotides read TGTGCCAGCAGCCTCCAGACAGGGGGCATGGGAACTATCGGCTACACCTTC. Translation gives CASSLQTGGMGTIGYTF. The full variable domain, rest sourced from reference TRBV7-6 and TRBJ1-2, is GAGVSQSPRYKVTKRGQDVALRCDPISGHVSLYWYRQALGQGPEFLTYFNYEAQQDKSGLPNDRFSAERPEGSISTLTIQRTEQRDSAMYRCASSLQTGGMGTIGYTFGSGTRLTVV.

This clone showed up many times. The CDR3 bases are TGTGCCAGCAGCCAGGGACTAGCGGGGGGACCCTTGAGCTCCTACAATGAGCAGTTCTTC. Its translation: CASSQGLAGGPLSSYNEQFF. The gene calls are TRBV14 and TRBJ2-1, with 15 bases matching TRBD2. Germline V CDR1 and CDR2: SGHDN, FVKESK. Trimming cost V 3 bases and J 0 bases; bases outside gene matches: 9. This CDR3 is built from 20 residues. The whole variable domain, filled in from reference TRBV14 and TRBJ2-1, reads EAGVTQFPSHSVIEKGQTVTLRCDPISGHDNLYWYRRVMGKEIKFLLHFVKESKQDESGMPNNRFLAERTGGTYSTLKVQPAELEDSGVYFCASSQGLAGGPLSSYNEQFFGPGTRLTVL.

At least ten counts were recorded for this clone. The genes are TRBV7-2 and TRBJ1-1, with 8 bases fitting TRBD1. Trimming removed 0 bases from V and 4 bases from J; junction bases left unmatched: 1. The CDR3 runs to 14 residues. Germline V gene lookup returns CDR1 SGHTA and CDR2 FQGNSA. CDR3 DNA sequence: TGTGCCAGCAGCTTAGCAACAGGGGGCACTGAAGCTTTCTTT. Translation: CASSLATGGTEAFF.

In its sample, this clone was seen many times. The chain recombines TRBV7-6 with TRBJ2-1, with D possibly being TRBD2 (5 bases). Germline V gene sequence: CDR1 SGHVS, CDR2 FNYEAQ. The CDR3 loop spans 13 amino acids. V was pared by 4 bases and J by 9 bases, with 13 bases between. CDR3 loop: CASSSERRLEQFF. The CDR3 nucleotides are TGTGCCAGCAGCTCCGAAAGGAGGCTTGAGCAGTTCTTC.

This clone was seen many times. The chain uses TRBV7-9 and TRBJ1-1; 8 bases map to TRBD1. The germline V gene encodes CDR1 SEHNR and CDR2 FQNEAQ (reference sequence). V shed 3 bases, J shed 1 base, and the junction held 1 base outside the gene matches. The CDR3 runs to 14 residues. CDR3 protein: CASSFRGQNTEAFF. CDR3 DNA: TGTGCCAGCAGCTTCAGGGGGCAGAACACTGAAGCTTTCTTT.

In its sample, this clone was seen many times. V is TRBV28 and J is TRBJ1-1; the D gene is possibly TRBD1 (6 bases). The V end was cut by 8 bases, the J end by 1 base, with 11 bases between. CDR1 is MDHEN, CDR2 SYDVKM, per germline. The CDR3 covers 13 residues. CDR3 residues: CASGGATNTEAFF. The DNA for the CDR3 is TGTGCCAGCGGGGGCGCGACGAACACTGAAGCTTTCTTT.

This clone was counted ten times or more. The gene calls are TRBV12-5 and TRBJ2-5; 10 positions agree with TRBD1. Germline-derived CDR1 and CDR2 are LGHNT and FRNRAP. This CDR3 comprises 14 residues. J lost 5 bases, V lost 4 bases, and 4 bases had no gene match. The CDR3 loop reads CASGSGQGKETQYF. CDR3 sequence (DNA): TGTGCTAGTGGTTCGGGACAGGGGAAGGAGACCCAGTACTTC.

At least ten counts were recorded for this clone. This sequence joins TRBV9 and TRBJ2-3; 7 nucleotides line up with TRBD2. CDR3 length: 16 residues. The trim removed 0 bases at V and 5 bases at J, leaving 9 bases unmatched. The germline V gene encodes CDR1 SGDLS and CDR2 YYNGEE. The CDR3 sequence is CASSVGGSAGVDTQYF. The CDR3 DNA reads TGTGCCAGCAGCGTAGGAGGGAGCGCGGGGGTAGATACGCAGTATTTT.

This clone was counted ten times or more. DNA of the CDR3: TGTGCCAGCAGCTTGGCGGGTTCTCTAACGATCTCCAATTCACCCCTCCACTTT. Its translation is CASSLAGSLTISNSPLHF. J is TRBJ1-6 and V is TRBV5-6; D unresolved. Trimming took 0 bases from V and 7 from J, leaving 20 bases between them. CDR1 and CDR2 from the germline V gene are SGHDT and YYEEEE. The CDR3 covers 18 residues.

This clone was observed at least ten times. This chain connects TRBV14 to TRBJ2-3; TRBD1 agrees at 7 bases. Unmatched junction bases numbered 0, after V lost 1 base and J lost 5 bases. The germline V gene has CDR1 SGHDN and CDR2 FVKESK. CDR3 length: 13 amino acids. The CDR3 DNA reads as TGTGCCAGCAGCCAAGGGGACAGAGATACGCAGTATTTT. Translated: CASSQGDRDTQYF.

This clone was found many times. The chain is built from TRBV6-5 and TRBJ2-1, with 9 positions matching TRBD2. The CDR3 has 15 residues. The ends lost 7 bases at V and 0 bases at J; junction bases unmatched: 4. Germline V gene sequence: CDR1 MNHEY, CDR2 SVGAGI. CDR3 sequence: CASKLTSGSYNEQFF. CDR3 sequence (DNA): TGTGCCAGCAAGTTGACTAGCGGCTCCTACAATGAGCAGTTCTTC.

This clone showed up many times. This rearrangement joins TRBV9 to TRBJ1-1; a weak D match, TRBD1 (5 bases). The V end lost 4 bases, the J end lost 4 bases, and 14 bases lay between the germline ends. The CDR3 consists of 14 residues. The germline CDR1 and CDR2 sequences are SGDLS and YYNGEE. CDR3 nucleotides: TGTGCCAGCAGCCTTTGGGGGGATGGCACTGAAGCTTTCTTT. Its protein is CASSLWGDGTEAFF.

This clone was seen many times. This chain connects TRBV6-4 to TRBJ1-1; D is uncertain. Trimming pared 6 bases from V and 6 bases from J, leaving 17 bases between. This CDR3 is 14 amino acids long. The germline CDR1 and CDR2 sequences are MRHNA and SNTAGT. The CDR3 nucleotides read TGTGCCAGCAGCACGGGAGTGGGAGGATCTGAAGCTTTCTTT. Protein: CASSTGVGGSEAFF.